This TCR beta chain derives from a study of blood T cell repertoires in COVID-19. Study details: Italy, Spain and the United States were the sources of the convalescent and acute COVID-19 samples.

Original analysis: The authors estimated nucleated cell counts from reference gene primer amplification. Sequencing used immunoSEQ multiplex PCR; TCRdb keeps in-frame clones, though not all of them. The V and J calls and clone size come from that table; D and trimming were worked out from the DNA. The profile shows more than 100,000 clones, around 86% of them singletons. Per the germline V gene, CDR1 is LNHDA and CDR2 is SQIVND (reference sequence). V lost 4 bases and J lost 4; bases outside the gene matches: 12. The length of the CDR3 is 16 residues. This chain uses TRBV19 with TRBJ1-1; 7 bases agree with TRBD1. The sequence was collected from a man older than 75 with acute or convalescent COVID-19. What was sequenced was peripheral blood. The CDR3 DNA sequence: TGTGCCAGTAGTACCCAGACAGGGCGAATAGCCACTGAAGCTTTCTTT. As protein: CASSTQTGRIATEAFF. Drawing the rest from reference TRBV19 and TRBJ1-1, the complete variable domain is DGGITQSPKYLFRKEGQNVTLSCEQNLNHDAMYWYRQDPGQGLRLIYYSQIVNDFQKGDIAEGYSVSREKKESFPLTVTSAQKNPTAFYLCASSTQTGRIATEAFFGQGTRLTVV.